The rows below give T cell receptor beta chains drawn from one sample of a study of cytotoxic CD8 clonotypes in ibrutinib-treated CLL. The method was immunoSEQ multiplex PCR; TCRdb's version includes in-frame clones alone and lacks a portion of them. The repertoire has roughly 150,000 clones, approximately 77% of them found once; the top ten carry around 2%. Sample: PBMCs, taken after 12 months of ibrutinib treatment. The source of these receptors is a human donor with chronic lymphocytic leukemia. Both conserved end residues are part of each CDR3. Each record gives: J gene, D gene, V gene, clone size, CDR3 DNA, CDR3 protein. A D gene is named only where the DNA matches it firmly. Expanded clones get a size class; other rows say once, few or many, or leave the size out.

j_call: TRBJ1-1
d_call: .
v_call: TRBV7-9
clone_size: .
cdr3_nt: TGTGCCAGCAGCCCCCGAATCTTTGAAGCTTTCTTT
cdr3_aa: CASSPRIFEAFF

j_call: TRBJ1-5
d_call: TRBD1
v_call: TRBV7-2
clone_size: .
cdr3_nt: TGTGCCAGCAGCTTCTTAGGGACAGGGGTCAATCAACCCCAGCATTTT
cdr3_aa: CASSFLGTGVNQPQHF

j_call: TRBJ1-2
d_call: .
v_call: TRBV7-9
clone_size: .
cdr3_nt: TGTGCCAGCAGCTTAGTTCCCCCGGGCTACACCTTC
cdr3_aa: CASSLVPPGYTF

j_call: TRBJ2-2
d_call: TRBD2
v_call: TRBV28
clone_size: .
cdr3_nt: TGTGCCAGCAGCCCAGGGACTAGCGGGGCCGGGGAGCTGTTTTTT
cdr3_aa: CASSPGTSGAGELFF

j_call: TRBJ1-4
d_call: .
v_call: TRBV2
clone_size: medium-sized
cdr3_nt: TGTGCCAGCAGTTCTCAGGGTAGGGTTGAAAAACTGTTTTTT
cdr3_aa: CASSSQGRVEKLFF

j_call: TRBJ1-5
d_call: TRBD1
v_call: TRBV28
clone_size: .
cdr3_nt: TGTGCCAGCAGGGGGGGACAGGGGCCGAATCAGCCCCAGCATTTT
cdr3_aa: CASRGGQGPNQPQHF

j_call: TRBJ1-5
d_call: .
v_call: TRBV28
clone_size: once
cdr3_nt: TGTGCCAGCACCCCCTCCGGGGGCAATCAGCCCCAGCATTTT
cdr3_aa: CASTPSGGNQPQHF

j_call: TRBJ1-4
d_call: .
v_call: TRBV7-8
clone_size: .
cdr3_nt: TGTGCCAGCAGCTTGTCGGGGGCTGCTGAAAAACTGTTTTTT
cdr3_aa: CASSLSGAAEKLFF

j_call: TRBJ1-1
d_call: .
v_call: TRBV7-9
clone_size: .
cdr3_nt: TGTGCCAGCAGCTTCGGGCCCCGAAACACTGAAGCTTTCTTT
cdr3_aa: CASSFGPRNTEAFF

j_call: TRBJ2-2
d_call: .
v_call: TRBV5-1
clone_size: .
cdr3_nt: TGCGCCAGCAGCGCCGGAGGCCCGAACACCGGGGAGCTGTTTTTT
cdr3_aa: CASSAGGPNTGELFF

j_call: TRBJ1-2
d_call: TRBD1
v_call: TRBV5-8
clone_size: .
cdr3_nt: TGTGCCAGCAGCCCCAGGACAGGGGGCTTCTATGGCTACACCTTC
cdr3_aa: CASSPRTGGFYGYTF

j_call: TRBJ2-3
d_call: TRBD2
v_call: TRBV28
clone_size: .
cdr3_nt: TGTGCCAGCAGTTTCCTGGGACTAGCGGGAGTTCCCCGTTACACAGATACGCAGTATTTT
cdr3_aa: CASSFLGLAGVPRYTDTQYF

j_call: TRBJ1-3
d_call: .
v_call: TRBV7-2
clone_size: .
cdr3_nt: TGTGCCAGCAGCCGTGACAGGGGAAACACCATATATTTT
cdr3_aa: CASSRDRGNTIYF

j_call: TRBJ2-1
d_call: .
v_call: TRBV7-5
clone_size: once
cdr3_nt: TGTGTCAGAAGCTTAGTCTGCAGGGGATTGGGAAATGAGCAGTTCTTC
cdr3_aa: CVRSLVCRGLGNEQFF

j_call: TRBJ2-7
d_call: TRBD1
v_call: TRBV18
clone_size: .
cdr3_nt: TGTGCCAGCTCACCGGGACAGAACTACGAGCAGTACTTC
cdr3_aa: CASSPGQNYEQYF

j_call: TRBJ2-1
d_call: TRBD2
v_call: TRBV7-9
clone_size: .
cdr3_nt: TGTGCCAGCAGCTTAGGGCGGGAGAATCCCAATGAGCAGTTCTTC
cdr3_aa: CASSLGRENPNEQFF

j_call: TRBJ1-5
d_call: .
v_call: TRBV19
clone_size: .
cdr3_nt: TGTGCCAGTAGTACCGGGACGGTCATTTTTCCCCAGCATTTT
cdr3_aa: CASSTGTVIFPQHF

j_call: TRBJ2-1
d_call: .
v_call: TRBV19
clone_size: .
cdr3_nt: TGTGCCAGTACCACCTCGGGGGTAACAATAAGGAAAGAGTACAATGAGCAGTTCTTC
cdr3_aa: CASTTSGVTIRKEYNEQFF

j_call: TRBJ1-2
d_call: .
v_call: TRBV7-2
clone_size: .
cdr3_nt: TGTGCCAGCAGCTTAAGAGGGGGGCGCACCTCTAACTATGGCTACACCTTC
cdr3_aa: CASSLRGGRTSNYGYTF

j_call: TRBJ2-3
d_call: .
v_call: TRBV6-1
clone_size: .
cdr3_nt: TGTGCCAGCAGTGAATACGCAGATACGCAGTATTTT
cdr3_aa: CASSEYADTQYF

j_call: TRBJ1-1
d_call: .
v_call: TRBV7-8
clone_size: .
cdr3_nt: TGTGCCAGCAGCTTAGCAGGCTCCGGGACATCGCCTTTCTTT
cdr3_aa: CASSLAGSGTSPFF

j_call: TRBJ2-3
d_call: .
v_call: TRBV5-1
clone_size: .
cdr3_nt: TGCGCCAGCAGCTTTGCCGGAACCCCAGATACGCAGTATTTT
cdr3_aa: CASSFAGTPDTQYF

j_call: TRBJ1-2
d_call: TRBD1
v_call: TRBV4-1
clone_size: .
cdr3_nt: TGCGCCAGCCAAGACAGGGCGAATGGCTACACCTTC
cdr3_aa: CASQDRANGYTF

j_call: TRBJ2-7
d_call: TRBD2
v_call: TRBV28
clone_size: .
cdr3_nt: TGTGCCAGCAGTACCCTCTTGGGACTAGCGAACTACGAGCAGTACTTC
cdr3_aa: CASSTLLGLANYEQYF

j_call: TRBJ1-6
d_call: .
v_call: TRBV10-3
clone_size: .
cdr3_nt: TGTGCCATCAAGTATGCTGCGATAAATTCACCCCTCCACTTT
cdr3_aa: CAIKYAAINSPLHF

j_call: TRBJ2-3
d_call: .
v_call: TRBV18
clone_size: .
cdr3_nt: TGTGCCAGCTCACCAACCACAGATACGCAGTATTTT
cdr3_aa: CASSPTTDTQYF

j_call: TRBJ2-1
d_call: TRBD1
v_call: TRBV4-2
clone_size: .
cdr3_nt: TGTGCCAGCAGCCAAATCCGGTTCGGGACAGGTGATCGGGGGGAGCAGTTCTTC
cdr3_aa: CASSQIRFGTGDRGEQFF

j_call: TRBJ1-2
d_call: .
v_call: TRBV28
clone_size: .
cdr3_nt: TGTGCCAGCAGTAGCTCGGGACCGATCTATGGCTACACCTTC
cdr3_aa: CASSSSGPIYGYTF

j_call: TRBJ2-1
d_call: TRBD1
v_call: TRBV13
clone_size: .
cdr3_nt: TGTGCCAGCAGCCCGGGACAGGGTAATGAGCAGTTCTTC
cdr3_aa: CASSPGQGNEQFF

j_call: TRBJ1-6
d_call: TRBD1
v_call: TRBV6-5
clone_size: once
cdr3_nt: TGTGCCAGCAGGCCGGGACAGGGTCACCTTTCACCCCTCCACTTT
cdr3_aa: CASRPGQGHLSPLHF

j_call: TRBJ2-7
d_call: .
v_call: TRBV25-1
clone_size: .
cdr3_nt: TGTGCCAGCAACGGGGCCTCCTACGAGCAGTACTTC
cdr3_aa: CASNGASYEQYF

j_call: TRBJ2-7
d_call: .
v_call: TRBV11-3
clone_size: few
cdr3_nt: TGTGCCAGCAGTACGGACAGCTCCTACGAGCAGTACTTC
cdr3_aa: CASSTDSSYEQYF

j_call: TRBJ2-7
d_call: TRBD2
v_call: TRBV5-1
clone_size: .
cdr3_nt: TGCGCCAGCAGCATCAGCGGGGATTCCTACGAGCAGTACTTC
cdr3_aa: CASSISGDSYEQYF

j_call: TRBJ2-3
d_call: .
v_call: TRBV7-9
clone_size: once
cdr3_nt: TGTGCCAGCAGCCAGTCCCGCAGGGTCGCAGATACGCAGTATTTT
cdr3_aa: CASSQSRRVADTQYF

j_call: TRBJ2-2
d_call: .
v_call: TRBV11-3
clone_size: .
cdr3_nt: TGTGCCAGCAGCCCGGGCCCAGCGAACACCGGGGAGCTGTTTTTT
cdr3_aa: CASSPGPANTGELFF

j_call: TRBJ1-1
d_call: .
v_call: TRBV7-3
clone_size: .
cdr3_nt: TGTGCCAGCAGCTCGGACTCGGGCACTGAAGCTTTCTTT
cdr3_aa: CASSSDSGTEAFF

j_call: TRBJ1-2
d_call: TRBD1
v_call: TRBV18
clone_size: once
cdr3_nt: TGTGCCAGCTCACCATCCCGGACAGGGGCTGGCTACACCTTC
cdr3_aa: CASSPSRTGAGYTF

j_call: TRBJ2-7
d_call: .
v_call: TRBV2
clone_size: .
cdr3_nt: TGTGCCAGCACCCCTGAAGGCGACACCTCCTACGAGCAGTACTTC
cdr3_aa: CASTPEGDTSYEQYF

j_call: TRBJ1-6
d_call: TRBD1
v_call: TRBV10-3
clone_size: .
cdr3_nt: TGTGCCATCAGTGAGGTGGGGACAGGGGGTGATTCACCCCTCCACTTT
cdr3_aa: CAISEVGTGGDSPLHF

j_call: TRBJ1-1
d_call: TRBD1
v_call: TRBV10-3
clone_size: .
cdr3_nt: TGTGCCATCAGTGAAACTACAGGGGGCTTGGGGAACACTGAAGCTTTCTTT
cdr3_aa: CAISETTGGLGNTEAFF

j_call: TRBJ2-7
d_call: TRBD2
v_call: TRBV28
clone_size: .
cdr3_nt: TGTGCCAGCAGCCGAACTAGCGGGAGGAGGAGCGAGCAGTACTTC
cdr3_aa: CASSRTSGRRSEQYF

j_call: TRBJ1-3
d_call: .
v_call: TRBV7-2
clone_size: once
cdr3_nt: TGTGCCAGCAGCTTAGGGGATCCAGGCTCTGGAAACACCATATATTTT
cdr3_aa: CASSLGDPGSGNTIYF

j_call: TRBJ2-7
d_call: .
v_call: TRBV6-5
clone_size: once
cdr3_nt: TGTGCCAGCAGTCTCCGACGGGATTACGAGCAGTACTTC
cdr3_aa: CASSLRRDYEQYF

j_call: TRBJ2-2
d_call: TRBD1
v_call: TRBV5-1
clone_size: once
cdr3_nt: TGCGCCAGCAGCATCACAGGGGGCAGCACCGGGGAGCTGTTTTTT
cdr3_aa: CASSITGGSTGELFF

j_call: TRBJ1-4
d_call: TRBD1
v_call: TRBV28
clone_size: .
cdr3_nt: TGTGCCAGCAGTCGACAGGGGGCAGGTGAAAAACTGTTTTTT
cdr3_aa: CASSRQGAGEKLFF

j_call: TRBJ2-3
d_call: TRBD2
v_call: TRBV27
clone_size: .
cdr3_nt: TGTGCCAGCAGTTTACGAAGAACTAGCGGGATGACAGATACGCAGTATTTT
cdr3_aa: CASSLRRTSGMTDTQYF

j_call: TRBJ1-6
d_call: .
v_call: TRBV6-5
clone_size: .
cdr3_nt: TGTGCCAGCAGTTATGATAATTCACCCCTCCACTTT
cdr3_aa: CASSYDNSPLHF